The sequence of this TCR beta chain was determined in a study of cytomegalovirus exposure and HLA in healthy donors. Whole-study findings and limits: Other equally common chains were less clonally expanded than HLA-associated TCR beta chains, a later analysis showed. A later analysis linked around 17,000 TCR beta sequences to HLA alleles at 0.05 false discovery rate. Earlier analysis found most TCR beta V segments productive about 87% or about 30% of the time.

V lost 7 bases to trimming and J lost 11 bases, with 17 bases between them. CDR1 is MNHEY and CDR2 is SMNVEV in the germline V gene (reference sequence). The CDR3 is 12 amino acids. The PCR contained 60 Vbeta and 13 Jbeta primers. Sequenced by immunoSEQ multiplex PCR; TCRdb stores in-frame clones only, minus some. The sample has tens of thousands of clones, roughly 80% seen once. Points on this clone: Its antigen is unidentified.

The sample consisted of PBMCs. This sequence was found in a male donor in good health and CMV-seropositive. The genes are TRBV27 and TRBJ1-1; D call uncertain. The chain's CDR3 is CASITTGVAAFF. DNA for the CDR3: TGTGCCAGCATTACGACGGGAGTGGCGGCTTTCTTT.